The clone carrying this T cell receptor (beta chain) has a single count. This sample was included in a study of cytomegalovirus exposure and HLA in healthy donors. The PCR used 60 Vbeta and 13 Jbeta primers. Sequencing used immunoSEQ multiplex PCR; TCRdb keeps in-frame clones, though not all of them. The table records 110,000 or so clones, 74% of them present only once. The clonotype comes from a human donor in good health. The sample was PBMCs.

CDR3 nucleotides: TGCGCCAGCAGCCAAGATCAGTCGACTTCGGGGAATGAAAAACTGTTTTTT. It codes for CASSQDQSTSGNEKLFF. The rearrangement uses TRBV4-3 and TRBJ1-4; D gene ambiguous. The CDR3 is made up of 17 amino acids. V shed 0 bases and J shed 5 bases, with 16 bases lying between them. Germline V CDR1 and CDR2: LGHNA, YSLEER.